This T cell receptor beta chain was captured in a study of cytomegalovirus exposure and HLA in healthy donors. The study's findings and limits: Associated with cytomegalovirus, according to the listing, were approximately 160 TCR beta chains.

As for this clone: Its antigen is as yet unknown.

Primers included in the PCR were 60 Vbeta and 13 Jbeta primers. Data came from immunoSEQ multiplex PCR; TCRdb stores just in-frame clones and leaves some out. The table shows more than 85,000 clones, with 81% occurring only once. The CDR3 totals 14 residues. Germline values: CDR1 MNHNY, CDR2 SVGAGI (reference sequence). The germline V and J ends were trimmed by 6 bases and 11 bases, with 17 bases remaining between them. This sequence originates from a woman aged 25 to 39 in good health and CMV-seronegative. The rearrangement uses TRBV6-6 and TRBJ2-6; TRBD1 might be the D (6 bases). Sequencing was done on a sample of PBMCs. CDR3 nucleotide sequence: TGTGCCAGCAGGTGGACAGCCGTTCTGCACGTCCTGACTTTC. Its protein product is CASRWTAVLHVLTF.